Following are 5 T cell receptor beta chains from one sample sequenced in a study of Tregs in tolerant kidney transplant recipients. The nonmyeloablative bone marrow transplants came from related graft donors, with transient mixed chimerism. Assay used: immunoSEQ multiplex PCR; TCRdb lists only in-frame clones, some missing. The sample yields nearly 15,000 clones, of which the top ten take up roughly 4%. The sample here was CD4+ T cells from blood (PBMCs), taken 12 months after the transplant. The receptors were gathered from a human patient who received a combined kidney and bone marrow transplant. Some T cells may arise from the graft donor.

Concerning this clone itself: The sequence runs out 3 residues before the end of the CDR3; the remainder is reconstructed from the germline J gene. This rearrangement joins TRBV20-1 to TRBJ2-5; TRBD2 aligns across 10 bases. The CDR3 length is 15 residues. CDR1 is DFQATT and CDR2 is SNEGSKA in the germline V gene (reference sequence). V shed 0 bases and J 6 bases; nucleotides not matched to a gene: 7. The CDR3 is CSARDGASGSKTQYF. The covered CDR3 bases are TGCAGTGCTAGAGATGGGGCTAGCGGGAGTAAGACC.

Note on this clone: Coverage ceases 3 residues before the CDR3 finishes, and the germline J gene fills in the end. This chain joins TRBV10-3 and TRBJ2-6; 9 positions agree with TRBD1. CDR1 and CDR2 from the germline V gene are ENHRY and SYGVKD. The CDR3 consists of 17 residues. V was pared by 5 bases and J by 0 bases, with 5 bases of the junction left unmatched. The covered CDR3 bases are TGTGCCATCAGTATCGACAGGGGGAACTCTGGGGCCAACGTC. As protein: CAISIDRGNSGANV. The full CDR3 protein is CAISIDRGNSGANVLTF.

With regard to this clone: The read comes to an end 3 residues before the CDR3 does, leaving the germline J gene to fill in the end. The rearrangement uses TRBV20-1 and TRBJ2-3; TRBD2 matches 9 bases. The CDR3 is 13 residues long. Trimming cost V 3 bases and J 6 bases; bases outside gene matches: 4. In germline, CDR1 is DFQATT, CDR2 SNEGSKA (reference sequence). The chain's CDR3 is CSASRSGRDTQYF. The covered CDR3 bases are TGCAGTGCTAGCAGGAGCGGGAGGGATACG.

For this clone: The read ends 3 residues shy of where the CDR3 ends; the end is completed using the germline J gene. The rearrangement links TRBV10-3 to TRBJ2-1, with 10 positions matching TRBD2. CDR1 and CDR2 from the germline V gene are ENHRY and SYGVKD. This CDR3 has 15 residues. V lost 4 bases and J lost 4; bases outside the gene matches: 4. This CDR3 is CAISATSGTYNEQFF. The part of the CDR3 DNA that was read is TGTGCCATCAGTGCTACTAGCGGGACATACAATGAG.

Notes on this clone: The CDR3 end falls 3 residues outside the read, so it is completed with the germline J gene. The chain links TRBV28 to TRBJ1-6; no clear D gene. CDR1 and CDR2 from the germline V gene are MDHEN and SYDVKM. Trimming left V 6 bases short and J 0 bases short, with 12 bases between. This CDR3 is built from 16 residues. The part of the CDR3 DNA that was read is TGTGCCAGCAGCTTCTCCGATAGCTCCTATAATTCACCC. Translated, it gives CASSFSDSSYNSP. The entire CDR3 reads CASSFSDSSYNSPLHF. The whole variable domain, filled in from reference TRBV28 and TRBJ1-6, reads DVKVTQSSRYLVKRTGEKVFLECVQDMDHENMFWYRQDPGLGLRLIYFSYDVKMKEKGDIPEGYSVSREKKERFSLILESASTNQTSMYLCASSFSDSSYNSPLHFGNGTRLTVT.